This T cell receptor (beta chain) came from a study of graft-versus-host responses after intestinal transplantation. Study-level background: All recipients were given anti-thymocyte globulin induction, and tacrolimus and steroids were then administered for roughly 3 years. Regarding the study as a whole: The marrow of recipients harbored GvH clones, and ileum or blood showed some of them first.

Clones were read by immunoSEQ multiplex PCR, and TCRdb kept only the in-frame ones, dropping some. Among 85,000 to 100,000 clones listed, almost 90% were seen once. The CDR3 is 15 residues long. Germline lookup yields CDR1 SGHDT and CDR2 YYEEEE. The V gene lost 2 bases and the J gene lost 4 bases, with 12 bases spanning the gap. Regarding this clone: Its target is unknown.

The chain recombines TRBV5-6 with TRBJ2-2, with D unclear. The origin of this receptor is a human donor who received an intestinal transplant. Sequenced material: unstimulated CD4+ T cells sorted from spleen or lymph node cells, taken before intestinal transplant. The CDR3 coding sequence is TGTGCCAGCAGCTTTCCTGGGCCGTCCACCGGGGAGCTGTTTTTT. As protein: CASSFPGPSTGELFF.